The rows below give T cell receptor beta chains drawn from one sample of a study of response to subunit inactivated influenza vaccine. TCRdb re-analysed the RT-PCR reads in MiXCR, keeping a single row per CDR3 protein. Among approximately 230,000 distinct CDR3 sequences, 9% to 15% were seen once, and the ten largest hold more than 7%. The starting material was non-naive T cells sorted from PBMCs, obtained 14 to 15 days before vaccination. Source of these receptors: a man over 45 who received an inactivated influenza vaccine. CDR3s include the opening cysteine and the closing phenylalanine or tryptophan. The D gene is left open where the match is weak. The size entry is marked missing in some rows and otherwise reads once, few, many or a size class.

few TRBJ2-7 TRBV3-1 NA TGTGCCAGCAGCCCTCCACAGTCTTACGAGCAGTACTTC CASSPPQSYEQYF
NA TRBJ2-3 TRBV7-6 NA TGTGCCAGCAGCTTAGCGGGCAGATTAACAGATACGCAGTATTTT CASSLAGRLTDTQYF
many TRBJ2-2 TRBV14 NA TGTGCCAGCAGCCTGGACAGAACCACCGGGGAGCTGTTTTTT CASSLDRTTGELFF
few TRBJ2-1 TRBV10-3 NA TGTGCCATCAGCGACAGTGGCGCGACTCCAAGTGAGCAGTTCTTC CAISDSGATPSEQFF
NA TRBJ1-3 TRBV3-1 TRBD1 TGTGCCAGCAGCCGAGCCCCGGGACAGGGGAGCGGAAACACCATATATTTT CASSRAPGQGSGNTIYF
many TRBJ2-2 TRBV4-3 NA TGCGCCAGCAGCCTACAGGCGGGGTCCGGGGAGCTGTTTTTT CASSLQAGSGELFF
few TRBJ2-1 TRBV20-1 NA TGCAGTGCCACAAATCTTGTGATCCATGAGCAGTTCTTC CSATNLVIHEQFF
few TRBJ1-1 TRBV18 NA TGTGCCAGCTCACCAGGGGCGCACACTGAAGCTTTCTTT CASSPGAHTEAFF
many TRBJ2-5 TRBV7-9 TRBD2 TGTGCCAGCACTCTAGCGGGGGTGAAAGAGACCCAGTACTTC CASTLAGVKETQYF
few TRBJ1-6 TRBV2 NA TGTGCCAGCACAAGCGTTCAGGGGAACTATAATTCACCCCTCCACTTT CASTSVQGNYNSPLHF
NA TRBJ1-5 TRBV2 NA TGTGCCAGCAGGCCATGGGGTAATCAGCCCCAGCATTTT CASRPWGNQPQHF
many TRBJ2-2 TRBV29-1 NA TGCAGCGTTGACCCCAGTAACACCGGGGAGCTGTTTTTT CSVDPSNTGELFF
NA TRBJ1-6 TRBV5-4 TRBD1 TGTGCCAGCAGCGTAGGGGGCGCCTATAATTCACCCCTCCACTTT CASSVGGAYNSPLHF
NA TRBJ1-1 TRBV5-1 NA TGCGCCAGCAGCCAGGAGATTGGCACTGAAGCTTTCTTT CASSQEIGTEAFF
many TRBJ1-1 TRBV20-1 NA TGCAGTGCACTAGGGACCGAAAGTTACACTGAAGCTTTCTTT CSALGTESYTEAFF
NA TRBJ2-1 TRBV18 TRBD2 TGTGCCAGCTCACCACTACTAGCGGCGTACAATGAGCAGTTCTTC CASSPLLAAYNEQFF
many TRBJ1-6 TRBV20-1 NA TGCAGTGCGGTTAAGGCCTCGGGGAATTCACCCCTCCACTTT CSAVKASGNSPLHF
few TRBJ2-3 TRBV9 NA TGTGCCAGCAGCCCCCGAGGTAGCCGCGATACGCAGTATTTT CASSPRGSRDTQYF
many TRBJ1-5 TRBV5-1 TRBD1 TGCGCCAGCAGCAATGGACAGGGGAATCAGCCCCAGCATTTT CASSNGQGNQPQHF
NA TRBJ2-3 TRBV18 NA TGTGCCAGCTCACCACCGAGACCGCCGGATACGCAGTATTTT CASSPPRPPDTQYF
few TRBJ2-1 TRBV24-1 TRBD1 TGTGCCACCAGTGAGAAAGGACAGGAAGCAAACAATGAGCAGTTCTTC CATSEKGQEANNEQFF
few TRBJ2-1 TRBV18 TRBD2 TGTGCCAGCTCACCACGGACCCCGTCGGGGCGGGGGAGCTCCTACAATGAGCAGTTCTTC CASSPRTPSGRGSSYNEQFF
few TRBJ2-1 TRBV20-1 TRBD1 TGCAGTGCTAGAGAGCAACAGGGGCCCTACAATGAGCAGTTCTTC CSAREQQGPYNEQFF
once TRBJ2-7 TRBV5-4 TRBD1 TGTGCCAGCAGCTTGGCGGGACAGGGGATCTACGAGCAGTACTTC CASSLAGQGIYEQYF
few TRBJ2-1 TRBV13 TRBD2 TGTGCCAGCAGCCCGGAGGGCGGGGGGCCGTCCTCCTACAATGAGCAGTTCTTC CASSPEGGGPSSYNEQFF
many TRBJ1-6 TRBV7-3 NA TGTGCCAGCAGCTTAAATCCGGGGGATTCACCCCTCCACTTT CASSLNPGDSPLHF
NA TRBJ2-1 TRBV5-6 NA TGTGCCATCAGCTACGGGCTAGCTGGGGGGGAGCAGTTCTTC CAISYGLAGGEQFF
NA TRBJ2-1 TRBV4-2 TRBD1 TGTGCCAGCAGCCAAGGAGCTGACAGGGTTGAGCAGTTCTTC CASSQGADRVEQFF
few TRBJ2-1 TRBV18 TRBD2 TGTGCCAGCTCACGGCAGGGACTAGCGAAGTACAATGAGCAGTTCTTC CASSRQGLAKYNEQFF
few TRBJ1-1 TRBV29-1 NA TGCAGCGGGAGGGACACGGGAATGAACACTGAAGCTTTCTTT CSGRDTGMNTEAFF
NA TRBJ2-7 TRBV9 TRBD2 TGTGCCAGCAGCGTAGATGGGGGAGGGGCCAACGAGCAGTACTTC CASSVDGGGANEQYF
once TRBJ2-3 TRBV7-9 NA TGTGCCAGCACCGACAGGTCGGATACGCAGTATTTT CASTDRSDTQYF
many TRBJ2-2 TRBV5-1 TRBD2 TGCGCCAGCAGCAGTTCCGGGACTAAAGGCGCCGGGGAGCTGTTTTTT CASSSSGTKGAGELFF
NA TRBJ2-1 TRBV7-2 NA TGTGCCAGCAGCCCCGGACCCTGGAATGAGCAGTTCTTC CASSPGPWNEQFF
NA TRBJ1-1 TRBV6-1 NA TGTGCCACCATCTCGGACCTGACAGTTAACACTGAAGCTTTCTTT CATISDLTVNTEAFF
few TRBJ2-2 TRBV2 TRBD1 TGTGCCAGTAAACAGGGGCCACTCACCGGGGAGCTGTTTTTT CASKQGPLTGELFF
NA TRBJ2-7 TRBV11-2 NA TGTGCCAGCAGCTTAGTTTGGGTTCACGAGCAGTACTTC CASSLVWVHEQYF
NA TRBJ2-7 TRBV29-1 TRBD2 TGCAGCGTTGATGCGGGGGTAGCGGGAGGCGACGAGCAGTACTTC CSVDAGVAGGDEQYF
many TRBJ2-3 TRBV7-3 TRBD2 TGTGCCAGCAGCTTAGGGCTAGCGGGATTTGATACGCAGTATTTT CASSLGLAGFDTQYF
few TRBJ2-1 TRBV20-1 TRBD2 TGCAGTGCTAGAATGGGACTAGCGGGAGGGAGGAATGAGCAGTTCTTC CSARMGLAGGRNEQFF
NA TRBJ1-6 TRBV2 NA TGTGCCAGCAGACTAAGAGGGGATCCTAATTCACCCCTCCACTTT CASRLRGDPNSPLHF
NA TRBJ1-1 TRBV10-3 NA TGTGCCATTACGGACAATCTTATGAACACTGAAGCTTTCTTT CAITDNLMNTEAFF
many TRBJ2-1 TRBV2 NA TGTGCCAGCACCCGAGGACTCATCCGTGAGCAGTTCTTC CASTRGLIREQFF
few TRBJ2-5 TRBV10-3 NA TGTGCCATCAGCTGGACCCAGCAAGAGACCCAGTACTTC CAISWTQQETQYF
many TRBJ1-6 TRBV7-2 NA TGTGCCAGCAGCCGAGCCAATTCACCCCTCCACTTT CASSRANSPLHF
NA TRBJ1-1 TRBV4-2 NA TGTGCCAGCAGCCAAGTTAGACACAACTTGAACACTGAAGCTTTCTTT CASSQVRHNLNTEAFF
once TRBJ2-3 TRBV5-1 TRBD2 TGCGCCAGCAGCTCCCCTAGCGGGACCGGTCTGGGCACAGATACGCAGTATTTT CASSSPSGTGLGTDTQYF
few TRBJ2-5 TRBV25-1 NA TGTGCCAGCATGGGGCGTTTAACGGGAGTACGGACCCAGTACTTC CASMGRLTGVRTQYF
few TRBJ2-2 TRBV6-5 TRBD2 TGTGCCAGCAGTTACGGGCGGGGGGTCCTGAACACCGGGGAGCTGTTTTTT CASSYGRGVLNTGELFF
few TRBJ1-6 TRBV20-1 NA TGCAGTGCTAGAGATTGGGGGGATTCACCCCTCCACTTT CSARDWGDSPLHF
NA TRBJ2-1 TRBV6-4 TRBD2 TGTGCCAGCTGCTTACAGGGTGGACTAGCGGGAGGCGGGTACAATGAGCAGTTCTTC CASCLQGGLAGGGYNEQFF
NA TRBJ2-7 TRBV25-1 NA TGTGCCAGCAGAAGTACAGAAAACTACGAGCAGTACTTC CASRSTENYEQYF
NA TRBJ2-2 TRBV10-1 NA TGCGCCAGCATGGGACAGCGGGCTTCCGGGGAGCTGTTTTTT CASMGQRASGELFF
few TRBJ2-5 TRBV7-2 NA TGTGCCAGCAGCTTAGCGACGGCGGGTCAGACCCAGTACTTC CASSLATAGQTQYF
few TRBJ2-2 TRBV10-3 NA TGTGCCCACACCTCCACCGGGGAGCTGTTTTTT CAHTSTGELFF